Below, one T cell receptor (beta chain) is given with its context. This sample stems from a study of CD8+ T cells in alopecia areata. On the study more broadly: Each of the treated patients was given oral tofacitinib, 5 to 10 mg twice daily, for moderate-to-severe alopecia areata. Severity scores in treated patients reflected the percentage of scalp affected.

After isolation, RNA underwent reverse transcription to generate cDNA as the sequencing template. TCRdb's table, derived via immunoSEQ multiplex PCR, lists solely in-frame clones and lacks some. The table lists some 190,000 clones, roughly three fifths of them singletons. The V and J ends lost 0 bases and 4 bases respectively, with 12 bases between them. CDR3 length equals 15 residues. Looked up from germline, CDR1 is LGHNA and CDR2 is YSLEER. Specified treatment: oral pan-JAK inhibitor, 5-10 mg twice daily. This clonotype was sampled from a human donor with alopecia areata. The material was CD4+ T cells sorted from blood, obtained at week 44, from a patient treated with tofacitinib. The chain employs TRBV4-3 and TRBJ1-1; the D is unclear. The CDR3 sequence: CASSQDFEGGTEAFF. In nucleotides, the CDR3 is TGCGCCAGCAGCCAAGATTTCGAGGGAGGCACTGAAGCTTTCTTT.